Below are 15 T cell receptor beta chains sequenced from a single sample in a study of OX40 agonist ivuxolimab in advanced cancers. The method was immunoSEQ multiplex PCR; TCRdb's version includes in-frame clones alone and lacks a portion of them. Altogether 78,000 or so clones are present, more than 90% being singletons, with the ten largest covering roughly 10%. The sample here was CD4+ or CD8+ T cells sorted from blood, taken in a trial of the OX40 agonist ivuxolimab. All receptors derive from an adult with an advanced solid tumor such as melanoma, head and neck, liver or kidney cancer.

The V gene is TRBV10-3, the J gene TRBJ2-7, with 10 bases lining up with TRBD2. Germline CDR1 and CDR2: ENHRY and SYGVKD. Trimming cost V 3 bases and J 3 bases; bases outside gene matches: 14. The CDR3 has 18 residues. CDR3 DNA sequence: TGTGCCATCAGTGACCCAATCCGAACTAGCGGGGAAAACTACGAGCAGTACTTC. Protein product: CAISDPIRTSGENYEQYF.

The J gene is TRBJ1-1, the V gene TRBV5-4; 8 bases are shared with TRBD1. CDR3 length: 15 residues. Germline CDR1 reads SGHNT; CDR2 reads YYREEE (reference sequence). V lost 9 bases and J lost 1; bases outside the gene matches: 11. The CDR3 sequence is CATALLDRANTEAFF. The CDR3 bases are TGTGCCACCGCGCTTCTGGACAGGGCGAACACTGAAGCTTTCTTT.

The CDR3 sequence is CASSFPGQETQYF. CDR3 coding DNA: TGTGCCAGCAGTTTCCCCGGGCAAGAGACCCAGTACTTC. The chain has TRBV27 and TRBJ2-5; D unclear. CDR1 is MNHEY and CDR2 is SMNVEV in the germline V gene (reference sequence). This CDR3 comprises 13 residues. V shed 3 bases and J shed 2 bases, with 7 bases lying between them.

The chain combines TRBV19 with TRBJ1-6; D is possibly TRBD1 (5 bases). V was clipped by 0 bases and J by 5 bases, with 14 bases between them. Germline assignment: CDR1 LNHDA and CDR2 SQIVND (reference sequence). This CDR3 has 17 amino acids. This CDR3 reads CASSIDEGVLNNSPLHF. The CDR3 DNA reads as TGTGCCAGTAGTATAGATGAAGGGGTGCTCAATAATTCACCCCTCCACTTT.

The chain employs TRBV5-8 and TRBJ1-2, with D perhaps matching TRBD1 (6 bases). V was cut by 2 bases and J by 3 bases, with 11 bases left in between. The CDR3 has 14 residues. The V gene's germline CDR1 is SGHTS and CDR2 YDEGEE. The CDR3 DNA reads TGTGCCAGCAGCTTTGAAGGGGGTGACTATGGCTACACCTTC. Amino acids: CASSFEGGDYGYTF.

The chain links TRBV6-4 to TRBJ2-1; 7 bases are shared with TRBD2. After removal of 5 bases from V and 9 bases from J, the junction contained 10 bases not matched to a gene. The V gene's germline CDR1 is MRHNA and CDR2 SNTAGT. The CDR3 is made up of 14 amino acids. The CDR3 nucleotides are TGTGCCAGCAGTAAGGACACGGGGGGTAGTGAGCAGTTCTTC. Amino acids: CASSKDTGGSEQFF.

This clone was recorded once. This chain joins TRBV19 and TRBJ2-7, with D perhaps TRBD1 (6 bases). This CDR3 has 14 residues. The V gene's germline CDR1 is LNHDA and CDR2 SQIVND (reference sequence). Deletions cut 1 base from V and 3 bases from J, with 10 bases between. The CDR3 region has the DNA TGTGCCAGTAGTATAGTCCCGGACAGCTACGAGCAGTACTTC. This sequence encodes CASSIVPDSYEQYF.

The chain employs TRBV6-6 and TRBJ2-7; D might be TRBD2 (5 bases). Trimming removed 6 bases at V and 6 bases at J, with 9 bases between. This CDR3 comprises 11 residues. Germline CDR1 is MNHNY and CDR2 is SVGAGI (reference sequence). The CDR3 region is CASSLGSEQYF. CDR3 nucleotide sequence: TGTGCCAGCAGCCTTGGGAGCGAGCAGTACTTC.

V and J are TRBV13 and TRBJ1-4; the D gene is possibly TRBD1 (6 bases). Germline V gene lookup returns CDR1 PRHDT and CDR2 FYEKMQ (reference sequence). V was cut by 5 bases and J by 8 bases, with 21 bases left in between. The CDR3 is 16 amino acids. This CDR3 reads CASSLLAARGSEKLFF. The CDR3 nucleotides are TGTGCCAGCAGCCTCCTCGCGGCCAGGGGATCGGAAAAACTGTTTTTT.

V gene TRBV19 combines with J gene TRBJ1-1; D ambiguous. CDR3 size: 16 residues. The germline V and J ends were trimmed by 3 bases and 0 bases, with 14 bases remaining between them. The germline CDR1 and CDR2 sequences are LNHDA and SQIVND (reference sequence). For the CDR3, the DNA is TGTGCCAGTAGTATTGTCCAGACAACATTGAACACTGAAGCTTTCTTT. Amino acid sequence: CASSIVQTTLNTEAFF.

The chain employs TRBV27 and TRBJ2-7, with D unresolved. CDR1 and CDR2 (germline): MNHEY, SMNVEV (reference sequence). There are 15 residues in the CDR3. V was clipped by 5 bases and J by 5 bases, with 19 bases between them. The CDR3 bases are TGTGCCAGCAGTCCCCTCCCCGGACCCACCCACGAGCAGTACTTC. Translating it yields CASSPLPGPTHEQYF.

V gene TRBV2 combines with J gene TRBJ2-1, with D perhaps TRBD2 (6 bases). Germline V gene lookup returns CDR1 SNHLY and CDR2 FYNNEI. This CDR3 is built from 12 residues. Trimming pared 3 bases from V and 9 bases from J, leaving 9 bases between. Here the CDR3 DNA reads TGTGCCAGCAGTGATCTGGGGGGTGAGCAGTTCTTC. Its protein product is CASSDLGGEQFF.

The V gene is TRBV9, the J gene TRBJ1-6; the match to TRBD1 covers 7 bases. The V and J ends lost 4 bases and 8 bases, in that order; junction bases with no gene match: 6. The CDR3 is 14 amino acids. CDR1 is SGDLS, CDR2 YYNGEE, per germline. In nucleotides, the CDR3 is TGTGCCAGCAGCACCAGACAGGGTGATTCACCCCTCCACTTT. Protein product: CASSTRQGDSPLHF. Looking up the rest from reference TRBV9 and TRBJ1-6 gives the full variable domain: DSGVTQTPKHLITATGQRVTLRCSPRSGDLSVYWYQQSLDQGLQFLIQYYNGEERAKGNILERFSAQQFPDLHSELNLSSLELGDSALYFCASSTRQGDSPLHFGNGTRLTVT.

The chain joins TRBV9 to TRBJ2-3, with 8 bases aligning to TRBD1. Germline loops: CDR1 SGDLS, CDR2 YYNGEE. There are 16 residues in the CDR3. V lost 0 bases, J lost 2 bases, and 5 bases stayed unmatched. The CDR3 DNA is TGTGCCAGCAGCGTAGGGACAGGGACCACCACAGATACGCAGTATTTT. Translation: CASSVGTGTTTDTQYF. The full variable domain, in which reference TRBV9 and TRBJ2-3 provide the parts outside the CDR3, is DSGVTQTPKHLITATGQRVTLRCSPRSGDLSVYWYQQSLDQGLQFLIQYYNGEERAKGNILERFSAQQFPDLHSELNLSSLELGDSALYFCASSVGTGTTTDTQYFGPGTRLTVL.

V gene TRBV6-5 combines with J gene TRBJ2-7; tentative D call: TRBD2 (6 bases). The V and J ends lost 0 bases and 7 bases respectively, with 7 bases between them. This CDR3 region has 12 residues. Per germline, CDR1 MNHEY and CDR2 SVGAGI. Here the CDR3 DNA reads TGTGCCAGCAGTTACTCGGGGGGTGAGCAGTACTTC. It yields the protein CASSYSGGEQYF.